A single sample gave rise to the 13 T cell receptor beta chains below, sequenced in a study of sequential checkpoint blockade in melanoma. This sample's treatment: randomized to nivolumab then ipilimumab (arm A) or the reverse (arm B). Sequencing used immunoSEQ multiplex PCR; TCRdb keeps in-frame clones, though not all of them. The table has about 12,000 clones, less than 70% seen once. Sequences were derived from CD8+ T cells sorted from blood (inferred from file names), sampled from a patient given nivolumab and ipilimumab in sequence. The receptors were gathered from a human donor with melanoma.

This clone was observed a handful of times. V usage is TRBV7-3 and J usage is TRBJ1-2; D is possibly TRBD1 (5 bases). The germline V and J ends were trimmed by 1 base and 8 bases, with 14 bases remaining between them. Germline V gives CDR1 SGHTA, CDR2 FQGTGA. This CDR3 has 14 residues. The DNA for the CDR3 is TGTGCCAGCAGCTTAATGGGAGGGGCCGAGGGCTACACCTTC. It encodes CASSLMGGAEGYTF.

V is TRBV27 and J is TRBJ2-7; unclear D gene. Germline CDR1 reads MNHEY; CDR2 reads SMNVEV (reference sequence). V lost 2 bases and J lost 6, with 5 bases in between. The length of the CDR3 is 11 residues. CDR3 protein: CASSLGSEQYF. As DNA, the CDR3 is TGTGCCAGCAGTTTAGGTAGCGAGCAGTACTTC.

V gene TRBV2 combines with J gene TRBJ2-3; a possible D gene is TRBD2 (5 bases). The CDR3 is 13 residues long. CDR1 SNHLY and CDR2 FYNNEI come from the germline V gene. V lost 6 bases and J 9 bases, leaving 16 bases between the germline ends. The CDR3, as DNA: TGTGCCAGCAGAGAGCGCCGGACTGAAACGCAGTATTTT. It codes for CASRERRTETQYF.

This clone was detected a few times. The V and J genes are TRBV7-2 and TRBJ2-7; 8 bases fit TRBD1. The CDR3 spans 13 residues. Germline V gene sequence: CDR1 SGHTA, CDR2 FQGNSA. The V and J ends lost 5 bases and 6 bases, in that order; junction bases with no gene match: 6. CDR3 DNA: TGTGCCAGCAGCAAGACAGGGGACGGCGAGCAGTACTTC. Translation: CASSKTGDGEQYF.

This clone was seen once. The chain is built from TRBV9 and TRBJ2-1; 10 nucleotides align to TRBD1. There are 16 residues in the CDR3. V lost 0 bases, J lost 3 bases, and 3 bases stayed unmatched. The germline CDR1 and CDR2 sequences are SGDLS and YYNGEE. The CDR3 DNA follows: TGTGCCAGCAGCGTAGATAGGACAGGGGGCTACAATGAGCAGTTCTTC. It specifies CASSVDRTGGYNEQFF.

This sequence joins TRBV5-1 and TRBJ2-3; D possibly corresponds to TRBD2 (5 bases). Per the germline V gene, CDR1 is SGHRS and CDR2 is YFSETQ. The CDR3 extends over 17 amino acids. V was trimmed by 0 bases and J by 0 bases, leaving 14 bases between them. Here the CDR3 DNA reads TGCGCCAGCAGCTTGGTACCTAGCAGGTCTAGCACAGATACGCAGTATTTT. Its translation: CASSLVPSRSSTDTQYF.

The J gene is TRBJ1-1, the V gene TRBV9; TRBD1 agrees at 7 bases. Germline CDR1 reads SGDLS; CDR2 reads YYNGEE. The CDR3 is 14 residues long. V lost 0 bases, J lost 4 bases, and 3 bases stayed unmatched. CDR3 protein: CASSVVKGATEAFF. In DNA form, the CDR3 reads TGTGCCAGCAGCGTAGTGAAGGGGGCCACTGAAGCTTTCTTT.

This chain joins TRBV18 and TRBJ2-6, with 7 bases that match TRBD1. Germline CDR1 and CDR2: KGHSH and LQKENI. The CDR3 loop spans 18 amino acids. The V segment lost 5 bases and the J segment 0 bases; nucleotides outside the gene matches: 10. The CDR3 reads CASSGTGTVYSGANVLTF. The CDR3 nucleotides are TGTGCCAGCTCAGGCACCGGGACAGTTTACTCTGGGGCCAACGTCCTGACTTTC.

This clone was seen a single time. The rearrangement links TRBV5-5 to TRBJ2-3; D might be TRBD2 (6 bases). CDR3 size: 14 residues. With 4 bases removed from V and 2 bases from J, the gap between germline ends came to 11 bases. From germline, CDR1 is SGHKS and CDR2 YYEKEE (reference sequence). As DNA, the CDR3 is TGTGCCAGCAGCCCGGGACTGTTCACAGATACGCAGTATTTT. It yields the protein CASSPGLFTDTQYF.

This sequence joins TRBV27 and TRBJ2-3; a possible D gene is TRBD2 (6 bases). V gave up 3 bases and J gave up 1 base, with 14 bases separating them. The CDR3 extends over 16 amino acids. CDR1 and CDR2 from the germline V gene are MNHEY and SMNVEV (reference sequence). CDR3 nucleotide sequence: TGTGCCAGCAGTTTCATCGGGAGTCATGGCACAGATACGCAGTATTTT. It translates to CASSFIGSHGTDTQYF.

The table lists this clone with a few counts. The chain employs TRBV20-1 and TRBJ1-1, with TRBD1 identical over 7 bases. CDR1 and CDR2 from the germline V gene are DFQATT and SNEGSKA (reference sequence). The CDR3 has 11 amino acids. V shed 4 bases and J 7 bases; nucleotides not matched to a gene: 3. DNA for the CDR3: TGCAGTGCTATGACAGGGTTTGAAGCTTTCTTT. Its translation: CSAMTGFEAFF.

Within the sample, this clone is medium-sized. This chain links TRBV7-9 with TRBJ2-7; TRBD2 might be the D (7 bases). From germline, CDR1 is SEHNR and CDR2 FQNEAQ (reference sequence). The V and J ends lost 6 bases and 3 bases respectively, with 18 bases between them. This CDR3 comprises 15 residues. The CDR3 region has the DNA TGTGCCAGCAGACCCTTGGGCGGGGGCGGCTACGAGCAGTACTTC. Encoded protein: CASRPLGGGGYEQYF. Drawing the rest from reference TRBV7-9 and TRBJ2-7, the complete variable domain is DTGVSQNPRHKITKRGQNVTFRCDPISEHNRLYWYRQTLGQGPEFLTYFQNEAQLEKSRLLSDRFSAERPKGSFSTLEIQRTEQGDSAMYLCASRPLGGGGYEQYFGPGTRLTVT.

The CDR3 protein is CASSLQAFRQVFYEQYF. CDR3 DNA sequence: TGTGCCAGCAGCTTACAGGCCTTCCGTCAGGTCTTCTACGAGCAGTACTTC. This chain links TRBV7-3 with TRBJ2-7; D gene uncertain. This CDR3 has 17 amino acids. Per germline, CDR1 SGHTA and CDR2 FQGTGA. Trimming took 2 bases from V and 3 from J, leaving 20 bases between them.